One sample yielded the 26 T cell receptor beta chains listed below, sequenced in a study of cytomegalovirus exposure and HLA in healthy donors. The PCR used 60 Vbeta and 13 Jbeta primers. The assay was immunoSEQ multiplex PCR, and TCRdb's table has in-frame clones only and misses some. The sample lists 90,000 to 140,000 clones; about 13% were seen once. Sequencing used PBMCs. Receptor source: a man aged 35 to 55 in good health and CMV-seropositive.

The chain recombines TRBV2 with TRBJ2-1; 11 bases align to TRBD2. The CDR3 extends over 12 amino acids. Germline V gene sequence: CDR1 SNHLY, CDR2 FYNNEI. V dropped 8 bases and J dropped 7; count of bases not matched to a gene: 1. The chain's CDR3 is CASLAGGNEQFF. The CDR3 DNA sequence: TGTGCCAGCTTAGCGGGAGGGAATGAGCAGTTCTTC.

The genes are TRBV5-4 and TRBJ2-1; 9 bases fit TRBD1. This CDR3 has 14 amino acids. With V trimmed by 6 bases and J by 6 bases, 7 bases remained unmatched. Germline V lookup: CDR1 SGHNT, CDR2 YYREEE (reference sequence). The CDR3 spells CASTIGQGFNEQFF. CDR3 nucleotide sequence: TGTGCCAGCACCATCGGACAGGGGTTCAATGAGCAGTTCTTC.

This clone was counted many times. The chain recombines TRBV4-1 with TRBJ2-7; 7 bases match TRBD1. The ends lost 3 bases at V and 3 bases at J; junction bases unmatched: 5. This CDR3 has 14 amino acids. Germline V gene data show CDR1 as MGHRA and CDR2 as YSYEKL. DNA for the CDR3: TGCGCCAGCAGCCAGCCGGGACAGTTCTACGAGCAGTACTTC. Translating gives CASSQPGQFYEQYF.

In its sample, this clone is medium-sized. The V and J genes are TRBV2 and TRBJ2-3; D might be TRBD1 (5 bases). The germline V gene has CDR1 SNHLY and CDR2 FYNNEI. V was pared by 6 bases and J by 2 bases, with 9 bases between. There are 13 residues in the CDR3. The CDR3 DNA reads as TGTGCCAGCAGAGGGGAAAACACAGATACGCAGTATTTT. Protein: CASRGENTDTQYF.

This clone was picked up a small number of times. The V and J genes are TRBV27 and TRBJ1-2; 9 bases are shared with TRBD1. CDR1 and CDR2 from the germline V gene are MNHEY and SMNVEV (reference sequence). This CDR3 is 14 amino acids long. Trimming took 6 bases from V and 5 from J; bases not matched to a gene: 7. The CDR3 sequence: CASRPTGTGYGYTF. CDR3 sequence (DNA): TGTGCCAGCAGGCCCACCGGGACAGGGTATGGCTACACCTTC.

The chain employs TRBV5-1 and TRBJ2-3; possibly TRBD1 for D (6 bases). V lost 4 bases, J lost 1 base, and 13 bases lay in between. CDR1 is SGHRS and CDR2 is YFSETQ in the germline V gene. CDR3 size: 15 residues. CDR3 in amino acids: CASSPQGGGTDTQYF. The CDR3 DNA follows: TGCGCCAGCAGCCCACAGGGTGGTGGCACAGATACGCAGTATTTT.

This clone occurred a few times. The chain employs TRBV13 and TRBJ2-1; possible D gene TRBD2, 5 bases. Germline CDR1 PRHDT, CDR2 FYEKMQ (reference sequence). CDR3 length: 12 amino acids. With 3 bases removed from V and 7 bases from J, the gap between germline ends came to 7 bases. This CDR3 reads CASSFRENEQFF. CDR3 DNA: TGTGCCAGCAGCTTTCGGGAAAATGAGCAGTTCTTC.

Concerning this clone itself: A read error is likely, as this CDR3 ends without the conserved phenylalanine or tryptophan. The chain links TRBV7-2 to TRBJ1-1; 9 nucleotides line up with TRBD1. CDR3 size: 13 residues. Per the germline V gene, CDR1 is SGHTA and CDR2 is FQGNSA. Germline trimming cut 3 bases from V and 5 bases from J; bases unmatched to any gene: 1. The CDR3 loop reads CASSLGQGTEAFL. The CDR3 nucleotides read TGTGCCAGCAGCTTGGGACAGGGAACTGAAGCTTTCCTT.

This clone showed up just a few times. The J gene is TRBJ2-7, the V gene TRBV5-4, with 7 positions matching TRBD1. V dropped 4 bases and J dropped 5; count of bases not matched to a gene: 6. Germline CDR1 SGHNT, CDR2 YYREEE (reference sequence). This CDR3 spans 13 amino acids. The CDR3 here is CASSLRGNDEQYF. The CDR3 DNA reads TGTGCCAGCAGCCTCAGGGGGAACGACGAGCAGTACTTC.

This clone occurred a few times. This CDR3 is CASSQGMGLAGGDEQFF. The CDR3 region has the DNA TGTGCCAGCAGCCAAGGGATGGGACTAGCGGGAGGCGATGAGCAGTTCTTC. The chain combines TRBV4-2 with TRBJ2-1; 15 nucleotides align to TRBD2. V was pared by 1 base and J by 8 bases, with 6 bases of the junction left unmatched. The germline V gene encodes CDR1 LGHNA and CDR2 YNFKEQ. The CDR3 is 17 residues long.

This clone was picked up a small number of times. This CDR3 reads CASSRVGQDYEQYF. The CDR3 nucleotides are TGTGCCAGCTCGCGTGTGGGACAGGACTACGAGCAGTACTTC. The chain recombines TRBV18 with TRBJ2-7; 8 bases match TRBD1. The CDR3 has 14 residues. J was trimmed by 3 bases and V by 6 bases; bases with no gene match: 7. CDR1 is KGHSH and CDR2 is LQKENI in the germline V gene.

This rearrangement joins TRBV29-1 to TRBJ2-1, with unresolved D. Germline V gene sequence: CDR1 SQVTM, CDR2 ANQGSEA. The CDR3 loop spans 13 amino acids. V was clipped by 4 bases and J by 0 bases, with 7 bases between them. Written as DNA, the CDR3 is TGCAGCGTTGTCAGTATCTCCTACAATGAGCAGTTCTTC. Translating gives CSVVSISYNEQFF.

As DNA, the CDR3 is TGTGCCTGGAGTGGCCCGGGACAGGGGGCGAGCACCGGGGAGCTGTTTTTT. As protein: CAWSGPGQGASTGELFF. This chain connects TRBV30 to TRBJ2-2; 12 bases map to TRBD1. Germline V gene sequence: CDR1 GTSNPN, CDR2 SVGIG (reference sequence). The junction had 7 bases not matched to a gene; V was cut back by 1 base and J by 4 bases. This CDR3 is 17 amino acids long.

This clone has only a few counts. This chain links TRBV7-7 with TRBJ2-2; 7 bases fit TRBD2. J was trimmed by 6 bases and V by 1 base; bases with no gene match: 5. CDR3 length: 15 residues. Germline V gives CDR1 SSHAT, CDR2 FNYEAQ (reference sequence). The CDR3 is CASSLDGSGAGELFF. CDR3 DNA: TGTGCCAGCAGCTTAGATGGGAGCGGGGCCGGGGAGCTGTTTTTT.

This clone was observed a handful of times. The rearrangement joins TRBV28 to TRBJ2-3; no firm D call. V dropped 3 bases and J dropped 0 bases, with 10 bases sitting between them. CDR3 length: 15 residues. Looked up from germline, CDR1 is MDHEN and CDR2 is SYDVKM. CDR3 amino acids: CASSLEKTSTDTQYF. The CDR3 DNA is TGTGCCAGCAGTTTGGAGAAGACTAGCACAGATACGCAGTATTTT.

This clone was seen a handful of times. This chain links TRBV11-2 with TRBJ1-3, with a weak D call TRBD1 (5 bases). Germline values: CDR1 SGHAT, CDR2 FQNNGV. The CDR3 loop spans 17 amino acids. The V end was cut by 6 bases, the J end by 2 bases, with 20 bases between. The CDR3 reads CASSYGTRYGPGNTIYF. As DNA, the CDR3 is TGTGCCAGCAGTTATGGGACTCGATATGGCCCTGGAAACACCATATATTTT.

In this sample, this clone turned up a few times. This chain connects TRBV9 to TRBJ1-2; D is undetermined. Trimming shortened V by 4 bases and J by 4 bases, and 11 bases separated the two germline ends. The CDR3 runs to 13 residues. Germline lookup yields CDR1 SGDLS and CDR2 YYNGEE. CDR3 sequence: CASSQAPGYGYTF. The CDR3 DNA reads as TGTGCCAGCAGCCAAGCCCCAGGCTATGGCTACACCTTC.

The chain recombines TRBV7-6 with TRBJ2-3, with D tentatively TRBD2 (6 bases). V was pared by 3 bases and J by 9 bases, with 10 bases between. This CDR3 is 12 amino acids long. The germline V gene encodes CDR1 SGHVS and CDR2 FNYEAQ. CDR3 amino acids: CASSFVEGTQYF. DNA of the CDR3: TGTGCCAGCAGCTTTGTGGAGGGGACGCAGTATTTT.

The chain has TRBV5-1 and TRBJ1-2; 9 bases line up with TRBD1. V shed 0 bases, J shed 2 bases, and the junction held 2 bases outside the gene matches. CDR1 and CDR2 from the germline V gene are SGHRS and YFSETQ. The CDR3 is 15 residues long. CDR3 sequence reads: CASSLGGQGNYGYTF. CDR3 sequence (DNA): TGCGCCAGCAGCTTGGGGGGACAGGGCAACTATGGCTACACCTTC.

The table lists this clone with a few counts. This chain connects TRBV25-1 to TRBJ2-1, with TRBD1 matching 11 bases. Germline V gives CDR1 MGHDK, CDR2 SYGVNS. The ends lost 7 bases at V and 8 bases at J; junction bases unmatched: 13. There are 16 residues in the CDR3. This CDR3 is CASKGQGDWSRDEQFF. In DNA form, the CDR3 reads TGTGCCAGCAAGGGACAGGGGGATTGGTCCCGGGATGAGCAGTTCTTC.

J is TRBJ1-1 and V is TRBV5-1, with D possibly being TRBD1 (6 bases). V was trimmed by 6 bases and J by 6 bases, leaving 24 bases between them. CDR1 and CDR2 (germline): SGHRS, YFSETQ. The CDR3 covers 16 residues. CDR3 sequence reads: CASKSTGLSQGAEAFF. CDR3 DNA sequence: TGCGCCAGCAAAAGTACAGGGCTCAGCCAGGGTGCTGAAGCTTTCTTT.

The chain couples TRBV2 to TRBJ2-5, with TRBD1 identical over 12 bases. The V and J ends lost 3 bases and 5 bases, in that order; junction bases with no gene match: 4. Germline-derived CDR1 and CDR2 are SNHLY and FYNNEI. The CDR3 is 15 amino acids. This CDR3 reads CASSDGTGGGETQYF. In DNA form, the CDR3 reads TGTGCCAGCAGTGACGGGACAGGGGGCGGGGAGACCCAGTACTTC. The full variable domain, rest sourced from reference TRBV2 and TRBJ2-5, is EPEVTQTPSHQVTQMGQEVILRCVPISNHLYFYWYRQILGQKVEFLVSFYNNEISEKSEIFDDQFSVERPDGSNFTLKIRSTKLEDSAMYFCASSDGTGGGETQYFGPGTRLLVL.

A few counts support this clone. The chain employs TRBV19 and TRBJ1-2; D is unresolved. V was trimmed by 3 bases and J by 7 bases, leaving 21 bases between them. This CDR3 region has 16 residues. CDR1 is LNHDA, CDR2 SQIVND, per germline (reference sequence). The CDR3 nucleotides are TGTGCCAGTAGTATGAGTAGCTTAAACCCCCCCTCTGGCTACACCTTC. This codes for CASSMSSLNPPSGYTF.

This sequence joins TRBV18 and TRBJ2-7; 10 bases map to TRBD2. This CDR3 spans 15 amino acids. Germline assignment: CDR1 KGHSH and CDR2 LQKENI. Trimming at V came to 1 base and at J to 5 bases, leaving 5 bases not matched to a gene. The CDR3 is CASSPRQLAGDEQYF. The CDR3 bases are TGTGCCAGCTCACCACGTCAGCTAGCGGGGGACGAGCAGTACTTC.

There are a few counts of this clone. The rearrangement joins TRBV19 to TRBJ1-5; 9 bases agree with TRBD1. The germline V gene has CDR1 LNHDA and CDR2 SQIVND (reference sequence). The CDR3 has 16 amino acids. J lost 7 bases, V lost 7 bases, and 14 bases had no gene match. CDR3 sequence: CASTNRDREYGQPQHF. In DNA form, the CDR3 reads TGTGCCAGTACCAATCGGGACAGGGAATATGGACAGCCCCAGCATTTT.

The chain is built from TRBV11-2 and TRBJ2-7, with D maybe TRBD2 (7 bases). The ends were cut back, 5 bases at V and 0 bases at J, with 17 bases in the middle. The CDR3 covers 16 residues. Germline V lookup: CDR1 SGHAT, CDR2 FQNNGV. CDR3 protein: CASSPRGGRSSYEQYF. In DNA form, the CDR3 reads TGTGCCAGCAGCCCGAGGGGGGGTCGTAGCTCCTACGAGCAGTACTTC.